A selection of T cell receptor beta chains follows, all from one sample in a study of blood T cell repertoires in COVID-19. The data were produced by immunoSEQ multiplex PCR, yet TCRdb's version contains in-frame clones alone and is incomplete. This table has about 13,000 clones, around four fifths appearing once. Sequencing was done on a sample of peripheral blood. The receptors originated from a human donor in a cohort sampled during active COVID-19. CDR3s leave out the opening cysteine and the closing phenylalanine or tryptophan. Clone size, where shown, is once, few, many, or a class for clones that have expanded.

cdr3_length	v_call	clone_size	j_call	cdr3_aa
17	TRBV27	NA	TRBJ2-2	ASSLLPHGTSRVTGELF
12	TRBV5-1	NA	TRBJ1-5	ASSWTGGDQPQH
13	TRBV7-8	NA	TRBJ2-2	ATRLAGGYTGELF
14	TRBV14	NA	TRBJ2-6	ASSPLQSSGANVLT
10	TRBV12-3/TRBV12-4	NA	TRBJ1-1	ASSRGLFEAF
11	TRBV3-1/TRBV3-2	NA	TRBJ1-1	ASSQAGGTEAF
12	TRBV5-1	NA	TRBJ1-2	ASTRGQGGYGYT
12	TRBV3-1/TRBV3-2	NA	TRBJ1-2	ASSNWTGGFGYT
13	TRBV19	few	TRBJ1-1	ASRGRGGRGTEAF
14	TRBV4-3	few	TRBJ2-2	ASSQDPIGWGRELF
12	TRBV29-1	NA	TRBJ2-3	SAKPGLTTDTQY
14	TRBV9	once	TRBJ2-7	ASSASPGQGLHEQY
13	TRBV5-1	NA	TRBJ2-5	ASTSGGGYQETQY
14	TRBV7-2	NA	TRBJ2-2	ASSLEKGAGTGELF
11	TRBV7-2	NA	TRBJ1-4	ASSPRTDEKLF
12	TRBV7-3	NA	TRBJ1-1	ASSRGQAGTEAF
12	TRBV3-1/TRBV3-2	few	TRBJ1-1	ASSQRRVNTEAF
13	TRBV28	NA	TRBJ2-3	ASSLKRGHTDTQY
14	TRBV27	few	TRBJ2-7	ASSPSGGAGVNEQY
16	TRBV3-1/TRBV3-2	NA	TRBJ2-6	ASTLRGRGSSGANVLT
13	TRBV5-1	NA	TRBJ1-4	ASSLLQGTNEKLF
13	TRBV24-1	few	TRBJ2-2	ATSDSVTNTGELF
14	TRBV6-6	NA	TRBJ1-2	ASTHGGVGMAYGYT
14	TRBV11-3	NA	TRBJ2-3	ASSLGSSIDRPAQY
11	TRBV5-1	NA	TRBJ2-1	ASSLTPGNEQF
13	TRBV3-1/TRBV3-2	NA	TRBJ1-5	ASRFDRQGNQPQH
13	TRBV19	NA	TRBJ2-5	ASSGSGTARETQY
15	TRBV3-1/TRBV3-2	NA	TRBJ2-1	ASSQDRRQGGYNEQF
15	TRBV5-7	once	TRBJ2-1	ASSFPARDRISNEQF
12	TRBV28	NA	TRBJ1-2	ASSSSGYDYGYT
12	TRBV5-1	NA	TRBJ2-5	ASRSQGAQETQY
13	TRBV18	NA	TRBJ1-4	ASTVGTGTSGGLF
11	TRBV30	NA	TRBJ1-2	AWSRGSWHGYT
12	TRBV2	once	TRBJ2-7	ASKRRGVTYEQY
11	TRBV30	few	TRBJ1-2	AWVINPRYGYT
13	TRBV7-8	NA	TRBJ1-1	ASSSDQGVNTEAF
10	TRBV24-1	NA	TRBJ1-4	ATQGTNEKLF
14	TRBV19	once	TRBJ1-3	ASSIGGSFSGNTIY
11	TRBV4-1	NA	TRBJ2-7	ASSQEIVYEQY
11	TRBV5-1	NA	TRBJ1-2	ASSSGQLGGYT
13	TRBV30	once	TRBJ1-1	AWSGGQGMNTEAF
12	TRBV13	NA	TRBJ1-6	ASSLGGNNSPLH
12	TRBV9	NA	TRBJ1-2	ASSVQGPLEGYT
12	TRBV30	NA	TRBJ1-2	AWSPFGQARGYT
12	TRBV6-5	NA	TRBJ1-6	ASSLQGIGSPLH
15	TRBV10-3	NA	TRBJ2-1	AISGTGDSSSYNEQF